Reported below is one TCR beta chain. Its antigen is not identified. V was pared by 0 bases and J by 7 bases, with 7 bases between. There are 13 residues in the CDR3. These data come from a study of T cell responses to AZD1222 COVID-19 vaccine. Study-wide findings and caveats: Nearly half of spike-specific TCRs reportedly target unmutated variant regions. Without day 14 samples, only post-peak T cell repertoires were studied. The number of AZD1222 recipients seropositive at baseline was only six.

The method was immunoSEQ multiplex PCR; TCRdb's version includes in-frame clones alone and lacks a portion of them. The sample holds 150,000 to 200,000 clones, 85% to 95% seen once. The TCR was taken from an adult in good health. The source was peripheral blood, collected on day 0 of AZD1222 vaccination. This chain links TRBV23-1 with TRBJ2-1, with D perhaps matching TRBD2 (6 bases). TRBV23-1 is an ORF, with its function uncertain. As DNA, the CDR3 is TGCGCCAGCAGTCAATCGGAGGGTAATGAGCAGTTCTTC. Its protein product is CASSQSEGNEQFF.